The text below deals with one T cell receptor (beta chain). Libraries were prepared by immunoSEQ multiplex PCR; TCRdb keeps only in-frame clonotypes and omits some of them. The table lists some 20,000 clones, 70% to 90% of them singletons. Germline CDR1 and CDR2: SGHVS and FNYEAQ. This CDR3 has 15 amino acids. Trimming pared 2 bases from V and 4 bases from J, leaving 14 bases between. The sample belongs to a study of blood T cell repertoires in COVID-19. Study context: T cells, B-cell-depleted T cells, or PBMCs supplied cDNA or gDNA.

Sequenced sample: peripheral blood. This rearrangement joins TRBV7-6 to TRBJ2-5; maybe TRBD1 (6 bases). The TCR comes from a human donor in a cohort sampled during active COVID-19. CDR3 loop: CASSLLQGRGETQYF. CDR3 DNA sequence: TGTGCCAGCAGCTTACTACAGGGTAGGGGAGAGACCCAGTACTTC.